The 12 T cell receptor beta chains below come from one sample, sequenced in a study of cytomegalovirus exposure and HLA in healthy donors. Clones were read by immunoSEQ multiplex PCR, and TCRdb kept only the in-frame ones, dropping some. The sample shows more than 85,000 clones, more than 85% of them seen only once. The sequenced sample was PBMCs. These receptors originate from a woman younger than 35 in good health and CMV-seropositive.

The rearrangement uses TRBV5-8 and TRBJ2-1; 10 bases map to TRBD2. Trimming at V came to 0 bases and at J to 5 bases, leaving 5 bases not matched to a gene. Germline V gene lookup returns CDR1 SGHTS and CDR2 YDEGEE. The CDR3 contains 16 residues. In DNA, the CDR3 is TGTGCCAGCAGCTTGGTGGCTAGCGGGGGCCACAATGAGCAGTTCTTC. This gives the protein CASSLVASGGHNEQFF.

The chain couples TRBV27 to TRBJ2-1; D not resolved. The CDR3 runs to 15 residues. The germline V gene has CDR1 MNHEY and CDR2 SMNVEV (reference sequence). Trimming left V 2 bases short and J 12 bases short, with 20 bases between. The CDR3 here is CASSLQPRQPLGQFF. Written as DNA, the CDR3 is TGTGCCAGCAGTTTACAGCCCCGACAACCCTTGGGGCAGTTCTTC.

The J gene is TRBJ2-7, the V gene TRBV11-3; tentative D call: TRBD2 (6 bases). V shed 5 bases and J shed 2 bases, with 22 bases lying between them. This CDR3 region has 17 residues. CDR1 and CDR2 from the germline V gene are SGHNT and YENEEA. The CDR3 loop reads CASSIRTGATIPYEQYF. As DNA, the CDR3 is TGTGCCAGCAGCATCAGGACGGGAGCAACAATTCCCTACGAGCAGTACTTC.

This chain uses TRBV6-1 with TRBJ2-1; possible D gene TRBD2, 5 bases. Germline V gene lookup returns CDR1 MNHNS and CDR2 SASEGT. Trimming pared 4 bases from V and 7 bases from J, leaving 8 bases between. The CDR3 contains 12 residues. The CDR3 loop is CASSATRNEQFF. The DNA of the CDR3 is TGTGCCAGCAGTGCCACTAGGAATGAGCAGTTCTTC.

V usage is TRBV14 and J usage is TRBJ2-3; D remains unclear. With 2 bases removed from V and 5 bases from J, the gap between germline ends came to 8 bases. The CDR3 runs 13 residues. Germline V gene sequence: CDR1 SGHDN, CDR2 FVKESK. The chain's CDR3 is CASSQFSGDTQYF. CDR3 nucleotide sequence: TGTGCCAGCAGCCAATTCTCGGGAGATACGCAGTATTTT. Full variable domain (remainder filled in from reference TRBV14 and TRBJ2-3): EAGVTQFPSHSVIEKGQTVTLRCDPISGHDNLYWYRRVMGKEIKFLLHFVKESKQDESGMPNNRFLAERTGGTYSTLKVQPAELEDSGVYFCASSQFSGDTQYFGPGTRLTVL.

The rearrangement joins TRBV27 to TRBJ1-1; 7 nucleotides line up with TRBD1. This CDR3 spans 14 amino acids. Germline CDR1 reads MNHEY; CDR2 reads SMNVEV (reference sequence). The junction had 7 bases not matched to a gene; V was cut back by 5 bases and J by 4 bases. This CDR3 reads CASSPTQGTTEAFF. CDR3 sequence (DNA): TGTGCCAGCAGTCCAACACAGGGGACCACTGAAGCTTTCTTT.

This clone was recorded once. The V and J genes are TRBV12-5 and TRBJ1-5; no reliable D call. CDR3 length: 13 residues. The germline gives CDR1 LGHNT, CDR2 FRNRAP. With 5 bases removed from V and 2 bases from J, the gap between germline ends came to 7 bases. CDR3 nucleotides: TGTGCTAGTGGTCTACCTGGCAATCAGCCCCAGCATTTT. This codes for CASGLPGNQPQHF.

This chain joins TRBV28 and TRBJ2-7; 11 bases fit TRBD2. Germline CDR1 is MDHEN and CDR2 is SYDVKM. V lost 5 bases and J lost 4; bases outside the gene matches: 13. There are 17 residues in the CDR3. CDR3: CASSPPRVAGGRYEQYF. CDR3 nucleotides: TGTGCCAGCAGTCCCCCCCGGGTAGCGGGGGGGCGGTACGAGCAGTACTTC.

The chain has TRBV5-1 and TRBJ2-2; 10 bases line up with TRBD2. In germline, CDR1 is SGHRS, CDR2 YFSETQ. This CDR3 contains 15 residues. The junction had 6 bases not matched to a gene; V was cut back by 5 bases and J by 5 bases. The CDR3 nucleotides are TGCGCCAGCAGACGCCTAGCGGGAGATACCGGGGAGCTGTTTTTT. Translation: CASRRLAGDTGELFF.

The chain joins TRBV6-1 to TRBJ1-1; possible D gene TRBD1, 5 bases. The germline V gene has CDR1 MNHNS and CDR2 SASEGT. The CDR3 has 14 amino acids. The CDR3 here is CAGTVGALGTEAFF. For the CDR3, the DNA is TGTGCTGGTACTGTAGGGGCCCTGGGAACTGAAGCTTTCTTT.

DNA of the CDR3: TGCGCCAGCAGTCCTGACATCTCGATGAACACTGAAGCTTTCTTT. It translates to CASSPDISMNTEAFF. V gene TRBV4-1 combines with J gene TRBJ1-1; no clear D. Germline V lookup: CDR1 MGHRA, CDR2 YSYEKL. CDR3 length: 15 amino acids. Trimming removed 6 bases at V and 0 bases at J, with 14 bases between.

This chain's CDR3 is CASSYTKAGVSTQYF. CDR3 in DNA: TGTGCCAGCAGTTACACGAAGGCGGGGGTCAGTACGCAGTATTTT. The chain joins TRBV6-5 to TRBJ2-3, with 7 bases matching TRBD2. V lost 2 bases, J lost 8 bases, and 10 bases stayed unmatched. Germline-derived CDR1 and CDR2 are MNHEY and SVGAGI. This CDR3 is built from 15 residues.